One sample yielded the 17 T cell receptor beta chains listed below, sequenced in a study of cytomegalovirus exposure and HLA in healthy donors. The primer mix had 60 Vbeta and 13 Jbeta primers. Produced via immunoSEQ multiplex PCR; TCRdb's table is partial and in-frame only. This sample has about 160,000 clones, with roughly 80% found just once. Sequenced material: PBMCs. The receptors originated from a human donor in good health.

This chain connects TRBV19 to TRBJ2-7; D is perhaps TRBD1 (6 bases). CDR1 LNHDA and CDR2 SQIVND come from the germline V gene (reference sequence). The length of the CDR3 is 11 residues. V was pared by 5 bases and J by 5 bases, with 7 bases between. The CDR3 DNA reads TGTGCCAGTAGTCAGGGGAACGAGCAGTACTTC. It encodes CASSQGNEQYF.

This clone was seen a few times. The V and J genes are TRBV4-2 and TRBJ2-4, with 7 bases fitting TRBD2. The ends lost 5 bases at V and 0 bases at J; junction bases unmatched: 4. Germline CDR1 LGHNA, CDR2 YNFKEQ. This CDR3 spans 15 amino acids. CDR3 DNA: TGTGCCAGCAGCAGCGGGGCCATAGCCAAAAACATTCAGTACTTC. It specifies CASSSGAIAKNIQYF.

The chain recombines TRBV5-1 with TRBJ2-5; 10 positions match TRBD2. With 1 base clipped from V and 4 bases from J, the junction kept 4 bases outside the gene matches. The V gene's germline CDR1 is SGHRS and CDR2 YFSETQ. The CDR3 contains 15 residues. CDR3 sequence: CASSLLAGEGETQYF. The CDR3 nucleotides are TGCGCCAGCAGCTTGCTAGCGGGGGAAGGAGAGACCCAGTACTTC.

The chain couples TRBV27 to TRBJ2-6; 8 bases agree with TRBD1. The V gene end was trimmed by 5 bases and the J gene end by 1 base; junction bases not matched to a gene: 7. CDR3 length equals 17 residues. Germline V lookup: CDR1 MNHEY, CDR2 SMNVEV (reference sequence). The CDR3 bases are TGTGCCAGCAGTCGGGACAGGATGCCGTCTGGGGCCAACGTCCTGACTTTC. As protein: CASSRDRMPSGANVLTF.

The chain is built from TRBV6-5 and TRBJ2-1, with 13 bases that match TRBD2. The germline V gene has CDR1 MNHEY and CDR2 SVGAGI. The V gene end was trimmed by 6 bases and the J gene end by 7 bases; junction bases not matched to a gene: 3. This CDR3 contains 14 residues. In nucleotides, the CDR3 is TGTGCCAGCAGATCGGGACTAGCGGGGAATGAGCAGTTCTTC. Amino acid sequence: CASRSGLAGNEQFF.

The chain uses TRBV7-8 and TRBJ2-7; unclear D gene. CDR1 and CDR2 (germline): SGHVS, FQNEAQ. The CDR3 length is 12 residues. V lost 1 base to trimming and J lost 5 bases, with 6 bases between them. Written as DNA, the CDR3 is TGTGCCAGCAGCTTAGGACAAAACGAGCAGTACTTC. This gives the protein CASSLGQNEQYF.

The chain recombines TRBV18 with TRBJ2-1, with 8 bases fitting TRBD1. This CDR3 is built from 15 residues. Germline CDR1 reads KGHSH; CDR2 reads LQKENI. With V trimmed by 5 bases and J by 2 bases, 5 bases remained unmatched. The CDR3 region has the DNA TGTGCCAGCTCAAACTCACAGGGGGCCTACAATGAGCAGTTCTTC. Translation: CASSNSQGAYNEQFF.

This clone was seen more than once but under ten times. This chain links TRBV25-1 with TRBJ1-3, with D unclear. The CDR3 sequence is 15 residues long. CDR1 MGHDK and CDR2 SYGVNS come from the germline V gene. V was trimmed by 6 bases and J by 2 bases, leaving 14 bases between them. CDR3: CASSSPGGTGNTIYF. The CDR3 DNA reads TGTGCCAGCAGCTCCCCCGGAGGCACTGGAAACACCATATATTTT.

The sample holds one count of this clone. The chain is built from TRBV29-1 and TRBJ2-7, with a tentative D call TRBD1 (6 bases). Germline lookup yields CDR1 SQVTM and CDR2 ANQGSEA. CDR3 size: 16 residues. Trimming pared 6 bases from V and 5 bases from J, leaving 26 bases between. Written as DNA, the CDR3 is TGCAGCGTCCTCGCGATTTCTTACAGGGCGGGCAACGAGCAGTACTTC. It yields the protein CSVLAISYRAGNEQYF.

There are a few counts of this clone. This rearrangement joins TRBV20-1 to TRBJ2-1; no reliable D call. Trimming cost V 5 bases and J 6 bases, with 8 bases left between them. CDR1 and CDR2 (germline): DFQATT, SNEGSKA (reference sequence). The CDR3 is 11 residues long. In nucleotides, the CDR3 is TGCAGTGCTCCGAGGCTCAATGAGCAGTTCTTC. Translating gives CSAPRLNEQFF.

The chain joins TRBV9 to TRBJ1-1; tentatively, D is TRBD1 (6 bases). The CDR3 spans 15 residues. Trimming took 2 bases from V and 3 from J, leaving 14 bases between them. Germline lookup yields CDR1 SGDLS and CDR2 YYNGEE. CDR3 loop: CASSVLREGDTEAFF. DNA for the CDR3: TGTGCCAGCAGCGTCCTCAGGGAGGGGGACACTGAAGCTTTCTTT. Complete variable domain (other parts from reference TRBV9 and TRBJ1-1): DSGVTQTPKHLITATGQRVTLRCSPRSGDLSVYWYQQSLDQGLQFLIQYYNGEERAKGNILERFSAQQFPDLHSELNLSSLELGDSALYFCASSVLREGDTEAFFGQGTRLTVV.

The chain carries TRBV6-5 and TRBJ1-3; D remains ambiguous. Germline CDR1 MNHEY, CDR2 SVGAGI. The CDR3 runs 15 residues. V shed 7 bases and J shed 0 bases, with 13 bases lying between them. CDR3 DNA: TGTGCCAGCATCCCGGGGAGCTTCTCTGGAAACACCATATATTTT. This gives the protein CASIPGSFSGNTIYF.

As concerns this clone: One end of the junction varies from germline; a read error may be responsible. The V gene is TRBV5-6, the J gene TRBJ2-3, with D maybe TRBD2 (6 bases). The CDR3 runs to 13 residues. CDR1 SGHDT and CDR2 YYEEEE come from the germline V gene. The CDR3 nucleotides are TGTGCCAGCAGCTCTCCACTAGCATTTGATAGACTGTTT. Translating gives CASSSPLAFDRLF.

The gene calls are TRBV25-1 and TRBJ2-7; possible D gene TRBD1, 6 bases. The CDR3 covers 14 residues. V was trimmed by 6 bases and J by 9 bases, leaving 21 bases between them. Germline lookup yields CDR1 MGHDK and CDR2 SYGVNS. The CDR3 is CASSLISWGRGQYF. CDR3 nucleotide sequence: TGTGCCAGCAGCCTAATATCATGGGGGCGTGGGCAGTACTTC.

The chain couples TRBV9 to TRBJ1-2, with D uncertain. Germline CDR1 reads SGDLS; CDR2 reads YYNGEE. V was pared by 0 bases and J by 8 bases, with 11 bases between. The CDR3 runs 13 residues. The CDR3 protein is CASSVVEGGGYTF. The CDR3 coding sequence is TGTGCCAGCAGCGTAGTTGAGGGTGGAGGCTACACCTTC. The full variable domain, with the rest looked up from reference TRBV9 and TRBJ1-2, is DSGVTQTPKHLITATGQRVTLRCSPRSGDLSVYWYQQSLDQGLQFLIQYYNGEERAKGNILERFSAQQFPDLHSELNLSSLELGDSALYFCASSVVEGGGYTFGSGTRLTVV.

The chain carries TRBV6-5 and TRBJ2-5; TRBD1 might be the D (6 bases). The V and J ends lost 6 bases and 4 bases respectively, with 9 bases between them. The CDR3 loop spans 12 amino acids. CDR1 and CDR2 (germline): MNHEY, SVGAGI. CDR3 nucleotides: TGTGCCAGCAGAACACAGGGAGAGACCCAGTACTTC. Amino acids: CASRTQGETQYF.

The chain joins TRBV4-2 to TRBJ1-5; D gene ambiguous. Trimming pared 4 bases from V and 7 bases from J, leaving 14 bases between. The germline V gene has CDR1 LGHNA and CDR2 YNFKEQ. The CDR3 has 14 amino acids. CDR3 DNA sequence: TGTGCCAGCAGCCGCGGACTGGCCAACCAGCCCCAGCATTTT. It specifies CASSRGLANQPQHF.